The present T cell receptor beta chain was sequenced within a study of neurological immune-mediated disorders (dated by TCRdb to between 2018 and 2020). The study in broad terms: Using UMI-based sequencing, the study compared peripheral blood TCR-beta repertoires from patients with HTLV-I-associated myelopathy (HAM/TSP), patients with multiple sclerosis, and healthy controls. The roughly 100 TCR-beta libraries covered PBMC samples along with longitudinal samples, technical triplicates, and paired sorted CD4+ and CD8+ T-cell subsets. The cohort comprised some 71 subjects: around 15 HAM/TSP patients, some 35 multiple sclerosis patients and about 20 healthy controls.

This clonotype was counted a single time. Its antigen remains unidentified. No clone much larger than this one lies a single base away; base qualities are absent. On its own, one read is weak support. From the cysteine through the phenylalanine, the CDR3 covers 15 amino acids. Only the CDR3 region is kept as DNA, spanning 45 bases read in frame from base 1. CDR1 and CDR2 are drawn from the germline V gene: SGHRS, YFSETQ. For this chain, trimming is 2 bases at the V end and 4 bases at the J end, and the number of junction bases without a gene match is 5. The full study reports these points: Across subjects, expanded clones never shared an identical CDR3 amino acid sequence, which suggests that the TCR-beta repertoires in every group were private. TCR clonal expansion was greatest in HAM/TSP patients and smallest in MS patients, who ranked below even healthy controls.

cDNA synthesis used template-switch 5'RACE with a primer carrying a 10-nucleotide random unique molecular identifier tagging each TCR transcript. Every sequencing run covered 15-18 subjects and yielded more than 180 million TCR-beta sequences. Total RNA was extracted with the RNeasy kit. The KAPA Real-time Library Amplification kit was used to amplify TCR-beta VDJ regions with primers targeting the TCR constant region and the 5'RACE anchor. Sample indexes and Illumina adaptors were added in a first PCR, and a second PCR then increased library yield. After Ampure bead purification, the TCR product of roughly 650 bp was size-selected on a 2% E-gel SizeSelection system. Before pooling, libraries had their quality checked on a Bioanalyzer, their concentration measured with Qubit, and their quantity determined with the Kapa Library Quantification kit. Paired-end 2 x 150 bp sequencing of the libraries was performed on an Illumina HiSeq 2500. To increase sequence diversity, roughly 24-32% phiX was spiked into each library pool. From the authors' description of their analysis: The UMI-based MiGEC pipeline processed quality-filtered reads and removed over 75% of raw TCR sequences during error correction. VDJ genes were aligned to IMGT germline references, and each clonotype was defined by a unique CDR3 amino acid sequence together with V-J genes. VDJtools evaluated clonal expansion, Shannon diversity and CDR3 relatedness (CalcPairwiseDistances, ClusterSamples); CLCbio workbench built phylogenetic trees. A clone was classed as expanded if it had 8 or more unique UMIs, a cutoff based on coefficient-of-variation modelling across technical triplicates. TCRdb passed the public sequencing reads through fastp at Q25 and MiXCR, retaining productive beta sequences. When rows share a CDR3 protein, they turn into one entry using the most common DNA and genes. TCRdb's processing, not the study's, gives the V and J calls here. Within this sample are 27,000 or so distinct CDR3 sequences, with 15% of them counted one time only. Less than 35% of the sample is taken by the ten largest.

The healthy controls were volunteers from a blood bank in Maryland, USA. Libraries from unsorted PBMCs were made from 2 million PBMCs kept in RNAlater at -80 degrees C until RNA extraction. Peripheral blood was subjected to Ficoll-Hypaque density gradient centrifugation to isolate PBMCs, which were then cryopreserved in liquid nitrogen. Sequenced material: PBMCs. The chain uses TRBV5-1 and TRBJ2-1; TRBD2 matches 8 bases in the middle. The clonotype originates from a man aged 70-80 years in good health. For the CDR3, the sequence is CASSFTEREYNEQFF. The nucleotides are TGCGCCAGCAGCTTTACCGAGCGGGAGTACAATGAGCAGTTCTTC. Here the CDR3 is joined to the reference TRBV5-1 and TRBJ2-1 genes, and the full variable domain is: KAGVTQTPRYLIKTRGQQVTLSCSPISGHRSVSWYQQTPGQGLQFLFEYFSETQRNKGNFPGRFSGRQFSNSRSEMNVSTLELGDSALYLCASSFTEREYNEQFFGPGTRLTVL.